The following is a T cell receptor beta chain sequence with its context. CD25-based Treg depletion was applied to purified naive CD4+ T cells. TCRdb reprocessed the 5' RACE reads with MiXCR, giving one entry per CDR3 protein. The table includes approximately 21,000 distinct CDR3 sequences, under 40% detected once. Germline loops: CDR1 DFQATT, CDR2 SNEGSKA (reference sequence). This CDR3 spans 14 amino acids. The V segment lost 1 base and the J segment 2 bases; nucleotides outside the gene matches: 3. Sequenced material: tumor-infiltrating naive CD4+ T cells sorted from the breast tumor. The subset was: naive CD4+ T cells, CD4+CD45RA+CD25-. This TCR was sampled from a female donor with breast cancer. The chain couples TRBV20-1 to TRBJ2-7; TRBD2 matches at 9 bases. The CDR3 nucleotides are TGCAGTGCTAGAGGTCTAGCGGGGCCCTACGAGCAGTACTTC. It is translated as CSARGLAGPYEQYF.